This entry lists 26 T cell receptor beta chains sequenced from one sample in a study of OX40 agonist ivuxolimab in advanced cancers. Using immunoSEQ multiplex PCR, the repertoire was profiled, and TCRdb retains in-frame clones only, with some absent. The sample lists fewer than 85,000 clones, approximately 82% occurring once. Sequencing used CD4+ or CD8+ T cells sorted from blood, obtained in a trial of the OX40 agonist ivuxolimab. The receptor set was obtained from an adult with an advanced solid tumor such as melanoma, head and neck, liver or kidney cancer.

V usage is TRBV2 and J usage is TRBJ1-3, with D unclear. CDR3 length equals 13 residues. Per the germline V gene, CDR1 is SNHLY and CDR2 is FYNNEI. With 3 bases removed from V and 0 bases from J, the gap between germline ends came to 3 bases. CDR3 region: CASSDTSGNTIYF. CDR3 coding DNA: TGTGCCAGCAGTGACACCTCTGGAAACACCATATATTTT. Full variable domain (missing parts from reference TRBV2 and TRBJ1-3): EPEVTQTPSHQVTQMGQEVILRCVPISNHLYFYWYRQILGQKVEFLVSFYNNEISEKSEIFDDQFSVERPDGSNFTLKIRSTKLEDSAMYFCASSDTSGNTIYFGEGSWLTVV.

The chain uses TRBV5-4 and TRBJ2-5, with 8 bases that match TRBD2. Germline V gene lookup returns CDR1 SGHNT and CDR2 YYREEE (reference sequence). Unmatched junction bases numbered 2, after V lost 4 bases and J lost 0 bases. The CDR3 length is 14 residues. The CDR3 DNA reads TGTGCCAGCAGCGAGCGGGGGTACCAAGAGACCCAGTACTTC. This sequence encodes CASSERGYQETQYF.

The chain joins TRBV28 to TRBJ2-1, with a weak D call TRBD2 (5 bases). The CDR3 is made up of 15 amino acids. Germline lookup yields CDR1 MDHEN and CDR2 SYDVKM. V lost 1 base and J 6 bases, leaving 13 bases between the germline ends. As DNA, the CDR3 is TGTGCCAGCAGTTTATCCTCGAGGGTGACCAATGAGCAGTTCTTC. Translated, it gives CASSLSSRVTNEQFF.

The rearrangement links TRBV19 to TRBJ1-1; D may be TRBD1 (5 bases). Trimming cost V 5 bases and J 1 base, with 11 bases left between them. Germline V gives CDR1 LNHDA, CDR2 SQIVND (reference sequence). The CDR3 spans 14 residues. CDR3 in amino acids: CASSRGSWNTEAFF. In nucleotides, the CDR3 is TGTGCCAGTAGTCGGGGCAGCTGGAACACTGAAGCTTTCTTT.

V is TRBV7-2 and J is TRBJ1-2, with a tentative D call TRBD1 (5 bases). The V end was cut by 5 bases, the J end by 0 bases, with 13 bases between. The germline V gene encodes CDR1 SGHTA and CDR2 FQGNSA. CDR3 length equals 15 residues. The CDR3, as DNA: TGTGCCAGCAGCACTTCCGGGACGGCTAACTATGGCTACACCTTC. It encodes CASSTSGTANYGYTF. The whole variable domain, remainder taken from reference TRBV7-2 and TRBJ1-2, is GAGVSQSPSNKVTEKGKDVELRCDPISGHTALYWYRQSLGQGLEFLIYFQGNSAPDKSGLPSDRFSAERTGGSVSTLTIQRTQQEDSAVYLCASSTSGTANYGYTFGSGTRLTVV.

Regarding this clone: Relative to the germline gene, one junction end is altered; a read error may explain this. The J gene is TRBJ2-2, the V gene TRBV5-6, with D unclear. CDR3 size: 13 residues. The germline CDR1 and CDR2 sequences are SGHDT and YYEEEE. The CDR3 protein is CASSLRVAGQLFF. For the CDR3, the DNA is TGTGCCAGCAGCTTGAGGGTAGCCGGGCAGCTGTTTTTT. Full variable domain (rest looked up from reference TRBV5-6 and TRBJ2-2): DAGVTQSPTHLIKTRGQQVTLRCSPKSGHDTVSWYQQALGQGPQFIFQYYEEEERQRGNFPDRFSGHQFPNYSSELNVNALLLGDSALYLCASSLRVAGQLFFGEGSRLTVL.

The CDR3 DNA reads as TGTGCCAGCAGTTTAGCGGGGGGTTCCTACAATGAGCAGTTCTTC. It translates to CASSLAGGSYNEQFF. V gene TRBV27 combines with J gene TRBJ2-1, with 8 bases fitting TRBD2. This CDR3 spans 15 amino acids. V lost 2 bases to trimming and J lost 1 base; unmatched junction nucleotides: 1. Per the germline V gene, CDR1 is MNHEY and CDR2 is SMNVEV (reference sequence).

The chain joins TRBV5-4 to TRBJ2-5; TRBD1 matches at 9 bases. From germline, CDR1 is SGHNT and CDR2 YYREEE (reference sequence). The CDR3 sequence is 16 residues long. V trimming: 1 base; J trimming: 4 bases; junction bases outside the gene matches: 8. Here the CDR3 reads CASSLLQGAIGETQYF. The CDR3 bases are TGTGCCAGCAGCTTGTTACAGGGGGCGATTGGAGAGACCCAGTACTTC.

The CDR3 coding sequence is TGTGCCAGCAGCCCAGGAGGGGGGCGGGATGAGCAGTTCTTC. This sequence encodes CASSPGGGRDEQFF. The V and J genes are TRBV9 and TRBJ2-1; TRBD1 or TRBD2 may be the D gene (6 bases each). Germline V gene data show CDR1 as SGDLS and CDR2 as YYNGEE. Deletions cut 4 bases from V and 8 bases from J, with 16 bases between. The CDR3 totals 14 residues.

The rearrangement uses TRBV27 and TRBJ2-3, with 8 nucleotides matching TRBD2. The CDR3 has 16 amino acids. The germline V gene encodes CDR1 MNHEY and CDR2 SMNVEV (reference sequence). J gave up 1 base and V 1 base, and 4 bases lay outside the gene matches. The CDR3 DNA follows: TGTGCCAGCAGTTTATATGGAGCGGGAGGCACAGATACGCAGTATTTT. Translation gives CASSLYGAGGTDTQYF.

This clone was counted once. The chain recombines TRBV5-1 with TRBJ1-1, with D hard to call. V lost 2 bases and J 4 bases, leaving 9 bases between the germline ends. Germline V gene sequence: CDR1 SGHRS, CDR2 YFSETQ. The CDR3 runs to 13 residues. Here the CDR3 reads CASSFGDFTEAFF. DNA of the CDR3: TGCGCCAGCAGCTTTGGGGATTTCACTGAAGCTTTCTTT.

The chain recombines TRBV7-2 with TRBJ1-5; D might be TRBD1 (5 bases). Trimming shortened V by 2 bases and J by 5 bases, and 13 bases separated the two germline ends. This CDR3 comprises 15 residues. Germline CDR1 reads SGHTA; CDR2 reads FQGNSA. CDR3 residues: CASSLYPGTYQPQHF. The DNA for the CDR3 is TGTGCCAGCAGCTTATACCCTGGGACCTATCAGCCCCAGCATTTT.

This rearrangement joins TRBV20-1 to TRBJ2-1; no firm D call. V was clipped by 3 bases and J by 7 bases, with 7 bases between them. The germline CDR1 and CDR2 sequences are DFQATT and SNEGSKA (reference sequence). This CDR3 is 11 amino acids long. CDR3 in amino acids: CSASLRNEQFF. The DNA for the CDR3 is TGCAGTGCTAGCCTCCGAAATGAGCAGTTCTTC.

This clone was counted only a few times. The chain uses TRBV5-6 and TRBJ2-7; no clear D. Trimming removed 2 bases from V and 0 bases from J, with 3 bases in between. The CDR3 runs 12 residues. Per germline, CDR1 SGHDT and CDR2 YYEEEE. DNA for the CDR3: TGTGCCAGCAGCTTCGGCTCCTACGAGCAGTACTTC. It yields the protein CASSFGSYEQYF.

J is TRBJ2-1 and V is TRBV6-6, with D perhaps assigned TRBD1 or TRBD2 (5 bases each). Germline V gives CDR1 MNHNY, CDR2 SVGAGI (reference sequence). Trimming pared 5 bases from V and 7 bases from J, leaving 21 bases between. The CDR3 sequence is 16 residues long. The CDR3 DNA reads TGTGCCAGCAGTCCCTCCCCGGGTAAAGGGGAGAATGAGCAGTTCTTC. It specifies CASSPSPGKGENEQFF.

The chain uses TRBV4-2 and TRBJ1-4; 9 positions match TRBD1. Germline V gene lookup returns CDR1 LGHNA and CDR2 YNFKEQ. CDR3 length: 19 residues. The V segment lost 3 bases and the J segment 7 bases; nucleotides outside the gene matches: 18. In DNA form, the CDR3 reads TGTGCCAGCAGCCATCCCACCGGGACAGGGCCGAGTCTCGGTGAAAAACTGTTTTTT. Encoded protein: CASSHPTGTGPSLGEKLFF.

V is TRBV28 and J is TRBJ2-3; maybe TRBD2 (6 bases). V was trimmed by 3 bases and J by 4 bases, leaving 17 bases between them. The germline gives CDR1 MDHEN, CDR2 SYDVKM. This CDR3 is built from 16 residues. The CDR3 coding sequence is TGTGCCAGCAGTTTCTCGGTTTCGGGAGCCGCAGATACGCAGTATTTT. Translated: CASSFSVSGAADTQYF.

In this sample, this clone turned up once. This rearrangement joins TRBV19 to TRBJ2-3, with D tentatively TRBD2 (5 bases). The CDR3 spans 14 residues. V dropped 1 base and J dropped 7 bases, with 12 bases sitting between them. Germline CDR1 and CDR2: LNHDA and SQIVND (reference sequence). This CDR3 is CASSIGGEQNTQYF. CDR3 sequence (DNA): TGTGCCAGTAGTATAGGTGGGGAGCAGAATACGCAGTATTTT.

Only a few counts were recorded for this clone. CDR3 sequence: CASAPAGGSGANVLTF. CDR3 in DNA: TGTGCCAGTGCCCCGGCGGGGGGTTCTGGGGCCAACGTCCTGACTTTC. The chain has TRBV19 and TRBJ2-6; TRBD2 agrees at 8 bases. The CDR3 contains 16 residues. CDR1 and CDR2 (germline): LNHDA, SQIVND (reference sequence). V was pared by 8 bases and J by 1 base, with 7 bases of the junction left unmatched.

Here the CDR3 reads CASSVGGNGNTIYF. DNA for the CDR3: TGTGCCAGCAGCGTAGGAGGGAACGGAAACACCATATATTTT. This chain joins TRBV9 and TRBJ1-3; D unresolved. Trimming took off 0 bases at V and 4 bases at J, with 8 bases between the two ends. The CDR3 runs 14 residues. Germline V gives CDR1 SGDLS, CDR2 YYNGEE.

The sample holds one count of this clone. This rearrangement joins TRBV7-2 to TRBJ2-1, with TRBD2 matching over 11 bases. Germline V gene data show CDR1 as SGHTA and CDR2 as FQGNSA. V lost 3 bases and J lost 5; bases outside the gene matches: 3. The CDR3 consists of 15 residues. For the CDR3, the DNA is TGTGCCAGCAGCTTTAGCGGGAGGGCCGACAATGAGCAGTTCTTC. Its protein product is CASSFSGRADNEQFF.

The J gene is TRBJ2-1, the V gene TRBV9; D uncertain. The germline V gene has CDR1 SGDLS and CDR2 YYNGEE. This CDR3 has 18 amino acids. Trimming took 0 bases from V and 4 from J, leaving 20 bases between them. The chain's CDR3 is CASSVGLVDPRRYNEQFF. The DNA of the CDR3 is TGTGCCAGCAGCGTAGGCCTAGTCGATCCTAGACGATACAATGAGCAGTTCTTC.

The chain recombines TRBV7-2 with TRBJ2-3; 11 bases agree with TRBD2. With V trimmed by 4 bases and J by 5 bases, 2 bases remained unmatched. Per germline, CDR1 SGHTA and CDR2 FQGNSA. CDR3 length: 14 residues. In nucleotides, the CDR3 is TGTGCCAGCAGCTCCCTAGCGGGGGGAGATACGCAGTATTTT. The encoded protein is CASSSLAGGDTQYF.

Comment on this clone: At one of its ends the junction is not consistent with the germline gene, which may arise from a read error. The chain joins TRBV28 to TRBJ2-2; 7 nucleotides align to TRBD2. The CDR3 sequence is 13 residues long. CDR1 is MDHEN and CDR2 is SYDVKM in the germline V gene. The CDR3 spells CASSRGVTRELFF. For the CDR3, the DNA is TGTGCCAGCAGTCGGGGGGTCACCCGGGAGCTGTTTTTT.

The chain combines TRBV27 with TRBJ2-7; 9 bases fit TRBD1. V shed 6 bases, J shed 1 base, and the junction held 7 bases outside the gene matches. Germline V gives CDR1 MNHEY, CDR2 SMNVEV (reference sequence). There are 15 residues in the CDR3. CDR3 in amino acids: CASSPGQGRSYEQYF. The CDR3 DNA reads TGTGCCAGCAGCCCAGGACAGGGGCGGTCCTACGAGCAGTACTTC.

Regarding this clone: Its ends do not fully match the called genes, so a read error is possible. The chain combines TRBV6-1 with TRBJ1-5; 9 nucleotides line up with TRBD1. The CDR3 has 12 residues. Germline CDR1 reads MNHNS; CDR2 reads SASEGT. CDR3 DNA sequence: TGTGCCAGCAGTGATTATCCGGGACAGGGCGGTTTT. It encodes CASSDYPGQGGF.